This T cell receptor (beta chain) emerged from a study of control samples from healthy donors and cancer patients. TCRdb's copy holds only in-frame clones and misses some; the assay was immunoSEQ multiplex PCR. In the table there are 90,000 to 150,000 clones, approximately 87% of which are singletons. The CDR3 spans 14 residues. Trimming removed 8 bases at V and 7 bases at J, with 18 bases between. Germline V gives CDR1 KGHSH, CDR2 LQKENI. The sequence came from a man aged 25 to 40 in good health. The sample consisted of blood. The gene calls are TRBV18 and TRBJ2-1, with D tentatively TRBD1 (6 bases). CDR3 protein: CASAAEQGPNEQFF. As DNA, the CDR3 is TGTGCCAGCGCTGCTGAACAGGGCCCGAATGAGCAGTTCTTC.